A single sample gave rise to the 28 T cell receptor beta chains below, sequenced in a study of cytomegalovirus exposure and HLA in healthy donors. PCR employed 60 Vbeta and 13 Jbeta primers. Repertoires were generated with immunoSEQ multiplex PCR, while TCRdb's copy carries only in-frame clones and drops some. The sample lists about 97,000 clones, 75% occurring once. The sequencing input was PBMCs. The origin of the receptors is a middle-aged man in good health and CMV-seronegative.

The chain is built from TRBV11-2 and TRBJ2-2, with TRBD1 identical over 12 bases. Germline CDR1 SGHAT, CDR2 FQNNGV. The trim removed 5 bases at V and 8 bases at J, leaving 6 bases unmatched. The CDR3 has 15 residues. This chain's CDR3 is CASSPGTGGAGELFF. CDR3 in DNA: TGTGCCAGCAGCCCAGGGACAGGGGGCGCGGGGGAGCTGTTTTTT.

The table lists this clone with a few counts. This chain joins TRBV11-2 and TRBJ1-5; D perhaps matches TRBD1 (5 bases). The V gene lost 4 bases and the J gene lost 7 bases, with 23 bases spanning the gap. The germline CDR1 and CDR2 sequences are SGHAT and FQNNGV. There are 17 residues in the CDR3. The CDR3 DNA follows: TGTGCCAGCAGCTCTCCAATCGGGACTCCCAAGGGCCAGCCCCAGCATTTT. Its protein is CASSSPIGTPKGQPQHF.

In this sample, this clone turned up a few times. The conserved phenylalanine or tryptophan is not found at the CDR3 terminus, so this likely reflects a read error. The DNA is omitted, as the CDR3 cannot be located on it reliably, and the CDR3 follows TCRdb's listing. This CDR3 reads CASSYSSMRVHVAGG. The V call is TRBV6-5, the J call TRBJ1-1. The germline CDR1 and CDR2 sequences are MNHEY and SVGAGI. From its first to its last residue, the CDR3 has 15 amino acids.

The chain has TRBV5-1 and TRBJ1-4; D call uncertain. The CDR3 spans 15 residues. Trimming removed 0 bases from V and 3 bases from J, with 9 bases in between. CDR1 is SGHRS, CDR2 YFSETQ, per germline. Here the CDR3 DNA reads TGCGCCAGCAGCTTGGGGAGCCCTGCTAATGAAAAACTGTTTTTT. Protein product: CASSLGSPANEKLFF. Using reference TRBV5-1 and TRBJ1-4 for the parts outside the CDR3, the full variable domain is KAGVTQTPRYLIKTRGQQVTLSCSPISGHRSVSWYQQTPGQGLQFLFEYFSETQRNKGNFPGRFSGRQFSNSRSEMNVSTLELGDSALYLCASSLGSPANEKLFFGSGTQLSVL.

CDR3 residues: CASSQGDRVGNQPQHF. The CDR3 DNA reads TGCGCCAGCAGCCAAGGGGACAGGGTGGGCAATCAGCCCCAGCATTTT. J is TRBJ1-5 and V is TRBV4-1; TRBD1 agrees at 9 bases. V shed 1 base, J shed 2 bases, and the junction held 3 bases outside the gene matches. This CDR3 region has 16 residues. Germline CDR1 reads MGHRA; CDR2 reads YSYEKL.

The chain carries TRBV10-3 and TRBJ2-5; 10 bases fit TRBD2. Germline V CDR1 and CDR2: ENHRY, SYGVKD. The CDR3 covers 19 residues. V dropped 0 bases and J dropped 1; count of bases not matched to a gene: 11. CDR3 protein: CAISESGAGGPTGQETQYF. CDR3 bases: TGTGCCATCAGTGAGTCAGGAGCGGGGGGGCCGACGGGCCAAGAGACCCAGTACTTC.

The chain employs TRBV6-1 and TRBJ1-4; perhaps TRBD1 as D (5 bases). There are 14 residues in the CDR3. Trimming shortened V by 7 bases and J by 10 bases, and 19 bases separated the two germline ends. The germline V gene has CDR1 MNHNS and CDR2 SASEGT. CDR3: CASTDSLGRGKLFF. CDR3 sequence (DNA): TGTGCCAGCACCGACAGCTTAGGACGCGGAAAACTGTTTTTT.

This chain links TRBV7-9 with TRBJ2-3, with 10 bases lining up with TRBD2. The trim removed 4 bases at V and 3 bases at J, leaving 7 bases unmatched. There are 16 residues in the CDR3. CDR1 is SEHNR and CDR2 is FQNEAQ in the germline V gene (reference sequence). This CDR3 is CASSYQAGGITDTQYF. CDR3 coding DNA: TGTGCCAGCAGCTATCAAGCGGGGGGGATAACAGATACGCAGTATTTT.

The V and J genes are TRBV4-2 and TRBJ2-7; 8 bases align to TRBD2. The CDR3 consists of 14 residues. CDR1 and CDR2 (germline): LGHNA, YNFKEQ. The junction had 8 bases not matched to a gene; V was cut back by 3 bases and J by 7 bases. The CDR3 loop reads CASSHQRESGEQYF. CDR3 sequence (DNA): TGTGCCAGCAGCCACCAGCGGGAGTCCGGGGAGCAGTACTTC.

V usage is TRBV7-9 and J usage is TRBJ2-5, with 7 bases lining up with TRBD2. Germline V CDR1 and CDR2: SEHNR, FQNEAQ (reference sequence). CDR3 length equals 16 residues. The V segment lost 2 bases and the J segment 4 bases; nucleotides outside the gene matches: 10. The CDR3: CASSLLGPSGGETQYF. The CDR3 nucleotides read TGTGCCAGCAGCTTACTTGGGCCGTCGGGAGGAGAGACCCAGTACTTC.

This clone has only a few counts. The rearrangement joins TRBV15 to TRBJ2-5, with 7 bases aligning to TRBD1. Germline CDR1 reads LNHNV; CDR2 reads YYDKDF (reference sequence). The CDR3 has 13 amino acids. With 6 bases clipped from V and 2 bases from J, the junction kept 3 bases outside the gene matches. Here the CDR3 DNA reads TGTGCCACCAGGTTACAGGGGCAAGAGACCCAGTACTTC. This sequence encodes CATRLQGQETQYF.

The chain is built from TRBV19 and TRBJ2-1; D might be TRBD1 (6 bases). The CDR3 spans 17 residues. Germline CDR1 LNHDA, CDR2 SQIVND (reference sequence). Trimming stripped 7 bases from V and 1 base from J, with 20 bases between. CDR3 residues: CASNGIRSGASYNEQFF. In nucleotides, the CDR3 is TGTGCCAGTAATGGAATCAGGTCAGGGGCGTCCTACAATGAGCAGTTCTTC.

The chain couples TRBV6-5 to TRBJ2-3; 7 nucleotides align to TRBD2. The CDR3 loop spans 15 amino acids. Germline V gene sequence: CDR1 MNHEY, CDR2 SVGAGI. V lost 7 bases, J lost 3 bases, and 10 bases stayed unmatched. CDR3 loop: CASTYGAGDTDTQYF. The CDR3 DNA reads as TGTGCCAGCACCTACGGGGCGGGGGATACAGATACGCAGTATTTT.

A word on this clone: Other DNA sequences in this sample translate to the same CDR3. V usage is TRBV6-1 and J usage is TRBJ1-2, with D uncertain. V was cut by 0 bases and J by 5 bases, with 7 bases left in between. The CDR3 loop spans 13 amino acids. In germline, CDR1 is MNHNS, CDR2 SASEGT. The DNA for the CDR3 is TGTGCCAGCAGTGAAGCTGGAGGGTATGGCTACACCTTC. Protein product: CASSEAGGYGYTF.

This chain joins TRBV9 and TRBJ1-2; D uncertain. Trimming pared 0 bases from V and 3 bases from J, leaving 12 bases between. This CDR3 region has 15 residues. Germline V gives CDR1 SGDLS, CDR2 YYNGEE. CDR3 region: CASSVVGGEYYGYTF. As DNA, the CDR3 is TGTGCCAGCAGCGTAGTTGGCGGCGAATACTATGGCTACACCTTC. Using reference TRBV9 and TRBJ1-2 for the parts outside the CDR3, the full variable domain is DSGVTQTPKHLITATGQRVTLRCSPRSGDLSVYWYQQSLDQGLQFLIQYYNGEERAKGNILERFSAQQFPDLHSELNLSSLELGDSALYFCASSVVGGEYYGYTFGSGTRLTVV.

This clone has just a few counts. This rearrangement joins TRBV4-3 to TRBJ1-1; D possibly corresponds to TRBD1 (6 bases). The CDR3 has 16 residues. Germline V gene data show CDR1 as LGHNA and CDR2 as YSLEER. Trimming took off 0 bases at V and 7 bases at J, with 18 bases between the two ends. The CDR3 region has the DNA TGCGCCAGCAGCCAAGAAGGGGCCCCAGGGGTTAGTGAAGCTTTCTTT. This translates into CASSQEGAPGVSEAFF.

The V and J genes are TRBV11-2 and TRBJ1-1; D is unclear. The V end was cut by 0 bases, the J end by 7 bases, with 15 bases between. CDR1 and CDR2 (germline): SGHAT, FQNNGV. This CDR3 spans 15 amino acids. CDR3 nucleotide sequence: TGTGCCAGCAGCTTAGATCTTTCAGGTTTTGGTGAAGCTTTCTTT. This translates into CASSLDLSGFGEAFF.

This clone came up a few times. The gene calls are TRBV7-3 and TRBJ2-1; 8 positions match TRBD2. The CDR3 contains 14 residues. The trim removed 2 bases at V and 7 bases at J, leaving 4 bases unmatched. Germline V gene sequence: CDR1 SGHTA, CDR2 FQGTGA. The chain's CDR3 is CASSLLAGLNEQFF. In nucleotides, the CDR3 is TGTGCCAGCAGCTTACTAGCGGGCCTAAATGAGCAGTTCTTC.

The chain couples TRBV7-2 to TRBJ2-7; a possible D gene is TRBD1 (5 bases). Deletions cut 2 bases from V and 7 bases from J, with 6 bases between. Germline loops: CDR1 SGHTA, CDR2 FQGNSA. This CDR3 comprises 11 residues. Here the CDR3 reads CASSLKGEQYF. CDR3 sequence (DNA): TGTGCCAGCAGCTTAAAGGGGGAGCAGTACTTC.

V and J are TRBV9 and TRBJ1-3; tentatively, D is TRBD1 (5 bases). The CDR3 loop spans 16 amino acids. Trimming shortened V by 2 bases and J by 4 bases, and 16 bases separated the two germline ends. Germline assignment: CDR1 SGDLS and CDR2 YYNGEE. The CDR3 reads CASSVALAGQGNTIYF. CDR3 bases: TGTGCCAGCAGCGTGGCCCTTGCAGGACAAGGAAACACCATATATTTT.

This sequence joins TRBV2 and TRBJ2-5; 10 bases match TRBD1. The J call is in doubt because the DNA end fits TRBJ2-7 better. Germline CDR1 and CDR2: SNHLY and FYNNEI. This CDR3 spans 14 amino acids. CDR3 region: CASSAGQGSYEQYF. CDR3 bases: TGTGCCAGCAGTGCGGGACAGGGGAGCTACGAGCAGTACTTC.

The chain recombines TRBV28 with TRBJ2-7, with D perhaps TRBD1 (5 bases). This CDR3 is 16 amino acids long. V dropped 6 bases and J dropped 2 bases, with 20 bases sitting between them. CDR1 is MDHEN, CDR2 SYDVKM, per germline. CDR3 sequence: CASSRRPGPSPYEQYF. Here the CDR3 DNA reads TGTGCCAGCAGCCGACGGCCAGGGCCATCCCCCTACGAGCAGTACTTC. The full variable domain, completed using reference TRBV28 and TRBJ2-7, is DVKVTQSSRYLVKRTGEKVFLECVQDMDHENMFWYRQDPGLGLRLIYFSYDVKMKEKGDIPEGYSVSREKKERFSLILESASTNQTSMYLCASSRRPGPSPYEQYFGPGTRLTVT.

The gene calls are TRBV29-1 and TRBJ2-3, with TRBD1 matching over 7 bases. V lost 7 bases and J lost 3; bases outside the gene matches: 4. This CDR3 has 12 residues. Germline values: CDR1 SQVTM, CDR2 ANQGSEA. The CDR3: CSAETGTDTQYF. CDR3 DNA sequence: TGCAGCGCTGAGACAGGGACAGATACGCAGTATTTT.

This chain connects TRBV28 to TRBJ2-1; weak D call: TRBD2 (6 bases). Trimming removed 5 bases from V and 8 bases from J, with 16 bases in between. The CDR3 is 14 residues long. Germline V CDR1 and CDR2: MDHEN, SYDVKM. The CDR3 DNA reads TGTGCCAGCAGTAATGGCGGGGAAGTGTATGAGCAGTTCTTC. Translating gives CASSNGGEVYEQFF. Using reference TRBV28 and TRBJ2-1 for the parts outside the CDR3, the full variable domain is DVKVTQSSRYLVKRTGEKVFLECVQDMDHENMFWYRQDPGLGLRLIYFSYDVKMKEKGDIPEGYSVSREKKERFSLILESASTNQTSMYLCASSNGGEVYEQFFGPGTRLTVL.

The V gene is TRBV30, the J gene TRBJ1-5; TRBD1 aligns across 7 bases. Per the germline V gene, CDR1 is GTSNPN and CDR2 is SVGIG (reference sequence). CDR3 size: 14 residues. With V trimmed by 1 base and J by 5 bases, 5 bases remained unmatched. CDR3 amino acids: CAWSGQGGHQPQHF. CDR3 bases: TGTGCCTGGAGTGGGCAGGGGGGTCATCAGCCCCAGCATTTT.

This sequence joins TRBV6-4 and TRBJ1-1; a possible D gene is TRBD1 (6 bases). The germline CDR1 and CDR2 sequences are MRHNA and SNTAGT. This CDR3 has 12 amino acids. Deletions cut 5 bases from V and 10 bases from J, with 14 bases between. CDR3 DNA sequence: TGTGCCAGCAGTCGACAGTCCAGGGGAGCTTTCTTT. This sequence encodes CASSRQSRGAFF.

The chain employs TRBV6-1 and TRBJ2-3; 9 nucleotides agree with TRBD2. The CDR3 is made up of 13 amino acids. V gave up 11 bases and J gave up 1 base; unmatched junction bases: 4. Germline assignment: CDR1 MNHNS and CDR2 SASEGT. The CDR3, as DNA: TGTGCCGTAAGGACTAGCGGCACAGATACGCAGTATTTT. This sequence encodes CAVRTSGTDTQYF.

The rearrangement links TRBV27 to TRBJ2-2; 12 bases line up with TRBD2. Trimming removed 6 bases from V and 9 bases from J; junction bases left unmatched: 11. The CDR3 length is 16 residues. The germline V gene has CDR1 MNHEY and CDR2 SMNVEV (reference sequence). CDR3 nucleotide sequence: TGTGCCAGCAGCCCCTTGCTAGCGGGAGGGATCCGGGAGCTGTTTTTT. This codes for CASSPLLAGGIRELFF.